One T cell receptor (beta chain) is described in this entry. This clonotype was recorded at least ten times. It lacks a known antigen. No much larger clone is present one base from it, and per-base qualities are unavailable. Preparation of the library involved multiplex PCR. These reads were obtained on an Illumina HiSeq 4000. TCR beta libraries were built with iRepertoire HTBI primers and Arm-PCR amplification of CDR3 regions. Before sequencing, the PCR products went through gel purification. The published analysis was carried out like this. Across samples, fewer than 70 TRBV and approximately 15 TRBJ segments were identified and used for gene usage analysis of CDR3 amino acid clonotypes. COPE and FqMerger were used to merge the filtered high-quality paired reads into contigs. BLAST was used to align contigs to IMGT TRBV, TRBD and TRBJ reference genes, and CDR3 was defined according to IMGT. Any clonotype with a frequency above 0.1% was counted as a highly expanded clone. Repertoire diversity was measured by Shannon entropy, and V-J evenness by the Gini coefficient. Clonotypes shared by more than one individual were considered public. TCRdb reran the public reads through fastp at Q25 and MiXCR, keeping productive beta chains. Entries that share a CDR3 protein sequence are merged under the most common genes and DNA. The authors' filters were not applied to this entry. A total of 530,000 or so distinct CDR3 sequences appear in this sample, roughly 12% of them only once. The top ten hold about 10% of the sample.

The record originates from a study of regulatory T cells in long-lasting Graves disease (dated by TCRdb to the early 2020s). Context from the whole study: Patients with newly diagnosed Graves' disease had been on antithyroid drugs for under 3 months. Patients with persistent Graves' disease were compared with patients with newly diagnosed Graves' disease using TCR sequencing and RNA sequencing of peripheral blood. The study was registered as a clinical trial and conducted in China. A total of approximately 35 samples underwent TCR sequencing: approximately 13 from persistent and around 20 from newly diagnosed Graves' disease patients. Findings and caveats that apply to the study as a whole: Compared with newly diagnosed patients, persistent Graves' disease patients had lower TCR Shannon entropy and fewer highly expanded clones, which suggests clonal expansion. Sequencing and analysis were restricted to the TCR beta chain. A larger number of public clonotypes was shared among persistent patients (about 2,700) than among newly diagnosed patients (around 970). Preferential use of TRBV28, TRBJ1-2 and TRBJ2-5 was observed in persistent disease, whereas TRBV20-1 and TRBJ2-1 were favored in newly diagnosed disease. The small sample size was acknowledged by the authors as a limitation that may reduce accuracy. Only peripheral blood was studied, because thyroid tissue, the primary lesion, was inaccessible.

What this sample's time point label stands for: newly diagnosed GD, antithyroid drugs for less than 3 months. RNA was extracted from PBMCs in TRIzol for both TCR sequencing and RNA sequencing. Graves' disease was diagnosed according to American Thyroid Association guidelines. Patients for the study were recruited at an endocrinology department in Xi'an, China. From each patient, about 9 milliliters of peripheral blood was collected into an EDTA anticoagulant tube. Ficoll Paque Plus density gradient separation was used to isolate PBMCs, and no further T cell sorting was done. An Agilent 2100 Bioanalyzer and agarose gel were used to check RNA quality, while a NanoDrop 2000 measured RNA concentration. The CDR3 starts with the cysteine, ends with the phenylalanine, and has 16 residues. Only the CDR3 portion is preserved as DNA: 48 bases, with reading frame beginning at the first base. The germline V end is reduced by 0 bases and the J end by 7 bases; junction bases left unmatched: 8. Based on the germline V gene, the CDR1 and CDR2 sequences are SQVTM and ANQGSEA.

The same data also went into a second study, on T cells in Graves' hyperthyroidism and ophthalmopathy. Looking at the second paper: A patient counted as having stable Graves' hyperthyroidism if no progression to ophthalmopathy occurred over 18 months of follow-up. Hyperthyroidism patients were newly diagnosed, with disease duration under 2 months, and aged 18 to 65 years. Any patient with an uncontrolled infection, another autoimmune disease, pregnancy or lactation was excluded. Clinical symptoms, serum thyroxine and TRAb, thyroid ultrasound, and orbital computed tomography formed the basis for the diagnoses. The first round of RT-PCR for the TCR CDR3 was performed with the HTBI primer set and the Qiagen OneStep RT-PCR kit. Blood samples also contained most of the expanded thyroid clonotypes (frequency above 0.001), which suggests that blood repertoires may reflect thyroid immune responses. A model built on a 13 V-J signature distinguished ophthalmopathy from stable hyperthyroidism, reaching about 88% sensitivity and approximately 81% specificity in cross-validation and 80%/75% in testing. In validation, the model predicted progression to ophthalmopathy with over 60% sensitivity and roughly 72% specificity, a median of about 6.7 months before onset. TCR V-J signatures able to tell the groups apart were searched for in a discovery cohort of 95 or so patients, of whom more than 40 had Graves' ophthalmopathy and some 60 had stable Graves' hyperthyroidism. Prospective prediction of ophthalmopathy was tested in an independent validation cohort of 18 to 20 hyperthyroidism patients and 17 patients who later progressed to ophthalmopathy. For training and testing, the 100 or so patients in the discovery cohort were randomly divided in a 7:3 ratio. In addition, the study compared T-cell repertoires in thyroid tissue and in blood from roughly six Graves' hyperthyroidism patients. Following sampling, methimazole starting at 30 mg daily was given to hyperthyroidism patients, and high-dose intravenous methylprednisolone was given to ophthalmopathy patients. Libraries were constructed in a second round of multiplex PCR, after which size selection and purification were performed. Paired-end sequencing of the libraries was performed with 100 bp reads on an Illumina HiSeq2000. SOAPnuke was used to process the raw data, throwing out any read that contained adapters or uncalled bases, had a mean Phred below 15, or lacked an exact constant-primer or identifier match. COPE v1.2.5 was used to merge high-quality paired reads, and clonotypes were defined as unique nucleotide sequences. Clonotypes were aligned to IMGT TRBV, TRBD and TRBJ reference segments using MiTCR v1.1. The analysis included only V-J combinations with a frequency above 0.0001, which together covered approximately 99% of the repertoires. A TCS score was defined as the ratio of F50 (clonal expansion) to E x V (chaos), with BLOSUM62-based TCRdist applied between CDR3 peptides within each V-J. Welch's t-statistics and random forest reduced approximately 520 V-J features to around 14, which were used in a naive Bayes classifier (R e1071). Sample size was not statistically predetermined, and blinding of investigators to group allocation was not performed. The paper reports TCR Vbeta CDR3 sequencing of approximately 130 peripheral blood samples: under 45 ophthalmopathy, roughly 74 hyperthyroidism and 17 progressor patients.

The chain is encoded by TRBV29-1 joined to TRBJ2-2; TRBD1 agrees with 10 junctional bases. The clonotype was recovered from a man younger than 45 with Graves disease. Donor details come from another sample of the same person, matched by shared clones. The sample here was peripheral blood mononuclear cells (PBMCs), taken at new diagnosis, from a patient treated with antithyroid drugs. CDR3 protein: CSVEDDRGRVGGELFF. In nucleotides, the sequence is TGCAGCGTTGAAGATGACAGGGGGCGCGTGGGCGGGGAGCTGTTTTTT.